A selection of T cell receptor beta chains follows, all from one sample in a study of cytomegalovirus exposure and HLA in healthy donors. Measured with immunoSEQ multiplex PCR; TCRdb has only the in-frame clones, and not every one. In the table there are approximately 40,000 clones, roughly 82% of which are singletons. The sequencing input was PBMCs. The receptors stem from a woman in her late teens or twenties in good health and CMV-seropositive. The CDR3 runs from the conserved cysteine through the conserved F or W. The D gene is left open where the match is weak. For some rows the clone size is stated as once, few or many, or as a class when expanded; others skip it.

abundance	j_gene	d_gene	v_gene	CDR3nt	CDR3aa
.	TRBJ2-5	TRBD2	TRBV12-5	TGTGCTAGTGGTTTTGGTGGCGGGGGCCAAGAGACCCAGTACTTC	CASGFGGGGQETQYF
.	TRBJ1-3	.	TRBV19	TGTGCCAGTAGTATGCTTCGGCCCGGGCAGGGCGCCAAGAGAAACACCATATATTTT	CASSMLRPGQGAKRNTIYF
.	TRBJ2-7	TRBD1	TRBV5-3	TGTGCCAGAAGCTCGGGACAGGGGACCCAGCAGTACTTC	CARSSGQGTQQYF
.	TRBJ2-1	TRBD2	TRBV19	TGTGCCAGTAGTACCCCCCCGGGACTAGCGGGACAAGTGTCCTACAATGAGCAGTTCTTC	CASSTPPGLAGQVSYNEQFF
.	TRBJ2-5	.	TRBV28	TGTGCCAGCAGTACCGGGACCGACAGGAAGACCCAGTACTTC	CASSTGTDRKTQYF
.	TRBJ1-2	TRBD1	TRBV29-1	TGCAGCGTTGCAGGGGGCACTAACTATGGCTACACCTTC	CSVAGGTNYGYTF
.	TRBJ1-5	TRBD1	TRBV10-3	TGTGCCATCAGTGGGACAGGGGGCGATCAGCCCCAGCATTTT	CAISGTGGDQPQHF
.	TRBJ1-1	.	TRBV12-5	TGTGCTAGTGGCTTGGAGGGGACTGAAGCTTTCTTT	CASGLEGTEAFF
few	TRBJ1-5	.	TRBV6-6	TGTGCCAGCACCCAAACCCCTGGGCGTCAGCCCCAGCATTTT	CASTQTPGRQPQHF
.	TRBJ2-3	TRBD2	TRBV7-8	TGTGCCAGCAGCTTAGTATCGGGGCGGGGGTCTCGCACAGATACGCAGTATTTT	CASSLVSGRGSRTDTQYF
.	TRBJ2-4	TRBD2	TRBV6-1	TGTGCCAGCAGTGCAAGATGGGGGGGAGCCAAAAACATTCAGTACTTC	CASSARWGGAKNIQYF
.	TRBJ2-1	.	TRBV5-8	TGTGCCAGCAGCCCTTGGCGGCGGAACTCCTACAATGAGCAGTTCTTC	CASSPWRRNSYNEQFF
.	TRBJ2-7	.	TRBV9	TGTGCCAGCAGCGTAGCCCCTAGTTCTGGGTTTGGAGAGCAGTACTTC	CASSVAPSSGFGEQYF
once	TRBJ2-5	TRBD2	TRBV19	TGTGCCAGTAGTATTGGCGCAACTAGCGGTGCCCAGTACTTC	CASSIGATSGAQYF
.	TRBJ2-7	TRBD2	TRBV29-1	TGCAGCGTTAGGGAGGGGCAAGCGGGGGGGCGTCTCTACGAGCAGTACTTC	CSVREGQAGGRLYEQYF
.	TRBJ1-1	.	TRBV30	TGTGCCGGCCTGTGGGGGCGGGACACTGAAGCTTTCTTT	CAGLWGRDTEAFF
.	TRBJ2-7	.	TRBV13	TGTGCCAGCAGCCCAGGAGGGGCTAGCGAGCAGTACTTC	CASSPGGASEQYF
.	TRBJ2-6	.	TRBV7-2	TGTGCCAGCAGCTTTGGAGGCTCTGGGGCCAACGTCCTGACTTTC	CASSFGGSGANVLTF
.	TRBJ2-2	TRBD1	TRBV7-7	TGTGCTAGCAGCTTCCGTGTGAGGGAGGACAGGGGCACCGGGGAGCTGTTTTTT	CASSFRVREDRGTGELFF
once	TRBJ1-6	TRBD1	TRBV7-3	TGTGCCAGCAGCTTAAAGGGACAGGGAGGTTCACCCCTCCACTTT	CASSLKGQGGSPLHF
.	TRBJ2-1	.	TRBV19	TGTGCCAGTAGTATCAGCGGTAGCTCCTACAATGAGCAGTTCTTC	CASSISGSSYNEQFF
.	TRBJ1-1	TRBD1	TRBV6-5	TGTGCCAGCGGTATACCGACAGGGGACACTGAAGCTTTCTTT	CASGIPTGDTEAFF
.	TRBJ2-7	.	TRBV27	TGTGCCAGCAGTTTATATGCGGGACCCCACGAGCAGTACTTC	CASSLYAGPHEQYF
.	TRBJ2-7	TRBD2	TRBV2	TGTGCCAGTTACAAGCCTGCTAGCGGGATGAACGAGCAGTACTTC	CASYKPASGMNEQYF
.	TRBJ2-7	.	TRBV27	TGTGCCAGCAGTCCGAGGGCGGGGTCCTCCTACGAGCAGTACTTC	CASSPRAGSSYEQYF
.	TRBJ1-1	TRBD1	TRBV19	TGTGCCAGTAGTACCTCGACAGGGGGTGTTATAGGGTACACTGAAGCTTTCTTT	CASSTSTGGVIGYTEAFF
.	TRBJ2-1	TRBD2	TRBV28	TGTGCCAGCACGTGGGAGCGGGGCTCCTACAATGAGCAGTTCTTC	CASTWERGSYNEQFF
.	TRBJ2-7	TRBD2	TRBV9	TGTGCCAGCAGCGATCTAGCGGGGGCCTCCGAGCAGTACTTC	CASSDLAGASEQYF
.	TRBJ2-7	TRBD2	TRBV4-2	TGTGCCAGCAGCCAAGCCGGACTTGGTGCGGGGGGAGACGAGCAGTACTTC	CASSQAGLGAGGDEQYF
once	TRBJ2-7	.	TRBV30	TGTGCCTGGGACACAGGGATCTACGAGCAGTACTTC	CAWDTGIYEQYF
.	TRBJ1-6	.	TRBV19	TGTGCCAGTAGTATTGGCCAGGGCTCCTATAATTCACCCCTCCACTTT	CASSIGQGSYNSPLHF
.	TRBJ2-1	TRBD2	TRBV6-4	TGTGCCAGCAGGCCCCTAGCGGGGCAGAACAATGAGCAGTTCTTC	CASRPLAGQNNEQFF
once	TRBJ2-7	TRBD1	TRBV11-2	TGTGCCAGCAGCCCCACCACAGGGGGTGTCGTCCACGAGCAGTACTTC	CASSPTTGGVVHEQYF
.	TRBJ2-1	.	TRBV27	TGTGCCACCAGAACGCCTCTAGGGGGTCCTTTCTACAATGAGCAGTTCTTC	CATRTPLGGPFYNEQFF
.	TRBJ1-3	.	TRBV4-2	TGTGCCAGCAGCCCCTCTGGAAGGGACTCTGGAAACACCATATATTTC	CASSPSGRDSGNTIYF
once	TRBJ2-3	TRBD2	TRBV19	TGTGCCAGTAGTATGGTGGCTAGCGGGAGACTTTCTACGCAGTATTTT	CASSMVASGRLSTQYF
.	TRBJ2-7	TRBD2	TRBV27	TGTGCCAGCAGTTTTCGACTAGCGGGAGGCGCCTACGAGCAGTACTTC	CASSFRLAGGAYEQYF
.	TRBJ2-3	.	TRBV15	TGTGCCACCAGCAGAGATTCGAGGGAAGCGCAGTATTTT	CATSRDSREAQYF
.	TRBJ2-2	TRBD2	TRBV29-1	TGCAGCGTTGGGTGGACTAGCGGGGCCCGTGAGGGGGTGAACACCGGGGAGCTGTTTTTT	CSVGWTSGAREGVNTGELFF
.	TRBJ2-7	.	TRBV6-4	TGTGCCAGCAGTGACTTGACAGGTTCCAGCTACGAGCAGTACTTC	CASSDLTGSSYEQYF
.	TRBJ2-1	.	TRBV2	TGTGCCAGCAGTGAAGTTCAAGAGGTGTTCTTC	CASSEVQEVFF
.	TRBJ2-7	.	TRBV6-5	TGTGCCAGCAGTTACTCTGCCCGGTCCAAGCGGTACTTC	CASSYSARSKRYF